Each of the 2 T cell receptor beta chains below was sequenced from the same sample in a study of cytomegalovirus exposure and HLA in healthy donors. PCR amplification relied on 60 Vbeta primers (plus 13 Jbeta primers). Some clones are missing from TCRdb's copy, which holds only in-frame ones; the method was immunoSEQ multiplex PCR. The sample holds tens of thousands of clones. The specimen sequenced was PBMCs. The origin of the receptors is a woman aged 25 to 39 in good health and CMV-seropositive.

In DNA form, the CDR3 reads TGCAGCCTGACTCTAGGAGGACAAGAGACCCAGTACTTC. It specifies CSLTLGGQETQYF. The chain carries TRBV29-1 and TRBJ2-5, with a tentative D call TRBD2 (5 bases). V was shortened by 8 bases and J by 2 bases, with 15 bases between the two germline ends. The CDR3 runs 13 residues. The germline CDR1 and CDR2 sequences are SQVTM and ANQGSEA.

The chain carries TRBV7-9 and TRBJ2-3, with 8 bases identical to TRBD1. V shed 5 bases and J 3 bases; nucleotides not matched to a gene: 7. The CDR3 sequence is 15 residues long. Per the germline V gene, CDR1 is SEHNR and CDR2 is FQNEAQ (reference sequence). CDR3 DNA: TGTGCCAGCAGCCCCCGGACAGGGAAAACAGATACGCAGTATTTT. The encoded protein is CASSPRTGKTDTQYF.